This is a list of T cell receptor beta chains from one sample in a study of regulatory T cells in long-lasting Graves disease. TCRdb fed the multiplex PCR reads into MiXCR, producing one record per CDR3 protein. The data show fewer than 350,000 distinct CDR3 sequences, over 15% seen once. Sequences were derived from peripheral blood mononuclear cells (PBMCs), sampled at new diagnosis, from a patient treated with antithyroid drugs. Receptors were obtained from a female donor with Graves disease. CDR3s include the opening cysteine and the closing phenylalanine or tryptophan. A D gene is named only where the DNA matches it firmly. Part of the rows lack a size; the others show once, few, many or a class for expanded clones.

cdr3_nt: TGTGCCAGCAGCCCGACTAGCGGGAGAGGCTACAATGAGCAGTTCTTC
cdr3_aa: CASSPTSGRGYNEQFF
j_call: TRBJ2-1
d_call: TRBD2
v_call: TRBV11-3
clone_size: many

cdr3_nt: TGTGCCAGCAGTTTCGGGACAGAGATAAACACCATATATTTT
cdr3_aa: CASSFGTEINTIYF
j_call: TRBJ1-3
d_call: TRBD1
v_call: TRBV12-3/TRBV12-4
clone_size: many

cdr3_nt: TGCAGCGTTGAATTTGTACTGGAAGAGACCCAGTACTTC
cdr3_aa: CSVEFVLEETQYF
j_call: TRBJ2-5
d_call: -
v_call: TRBV29-1
clone_size: many

cdr3_nt: TGTGCCATCAGCTCAGGGGGCGGGAGCAATCAGCCCCAGCATTTT
cdr3_aa: CAISSGGGSNQPQHF
j_call: TRBJ1-5
d_call: TRBD1
v_call: TRBV10-3
clone_size: few

cdr3_nt: TGTGCCAGCAGCTTAGATCGGCGAGGCTACACCTTC
cdr3_aa: CASSLDRRGYTF
j_call: TRBJ1-2
d_call: -
v_call: TRBV7-9
clone_size: many

cdr3_nt: TGTGCCAGCAGCTTAGATCGGCGGCAAGCTTTCTTT
cdr3_aa: CASSLDRRQAFF
j_call: TRBJ1-1
d_call: -
v_call: TRBV7-9
clone_size: few

cdr3_nt: TGTGCCAGTAGTATAGATCTTACGACTTCCACAGATACGCAGTATTTT
cdr3_aa: CASSIDLTTSTDTQYF
j_call: TRBJ2-3
d_call: -
v_call: TRBV19
clone_size: few

cdr3_nt: TGTGCCAGCAGTCCCAACAGGGGGATGGATGTTGGGGAGCAGTACTTC
cdr3_aa: CASSPNRGMDVGEQYF
j_call: TRBJ2-7
d_call: TRBD1
v_call: TRBV6-1
clone_size: -

cdr3_nt: TGTGCCAGCAGCCCTAGTCGTGGCGGTTACACAGATACGCAGTATTTT
cdr3_aa: CASSPSRGGYTDTQYF
j_call: TRBJ2-3
d_call: -
v_call: TRBV7-8
clone_size: many

cdr3_nt: TGTGCCAGCAGACGGACAGGGGAGGGTGAAAAACTGTTTTTT
cdr3_aa: CASRRTGEGEKLFF
j_call: TRBJ1-4
d_call: TRBD1
v_call: TRBV2
clone_size: many

cdr3_nt: TGTGCCAGCAGTTCCGACAACAGGGTGCGGTTT
cdr3_aa: CASSSDNRVRF
j_call: TRBJ1-1
d_call: -
v_call: TRBV6-5
clone_size: many

cdr3_nt: TGTGCCAGCAGCCCACCCCGGGGGCTTAGCTCCTACAATGAGCAGTTCTTC
cdr3_aa: CASSPPRGLSSYNEQFF
j_call: TRBJ2-1
d_call: -
v_call: TRBV7-2
clone_size: few

cdr3_nt: TGTGCCAGCAGTGAAGCTCCTGACAGGGGGCTAGTGAGGGACACTGAAGCTTTCTTT
cdr3_aa: CASSEAPDRGLVRDTEAFF
j_call: TRBJ1-1
d_call: TRBD1
v_call: TRBV2
clone_size: many

cdr3_nt: TGTGCCAGCAGTTACGTCGTTGCCACCGGGGAGCTGTTTTTT
cdr3_aa: CASSYVVATGELFF
j_call: TRBJ2-2
d_call: -
v_call: TRBV6-5
clone_size: few

cdr3_nt: TGTGCCAGCAGCTTGGGGGGCGGTGGCTTATTGGCTTTCTTT
cdr3_aa: CASSLGGGGLLAFF
j_call: TRBJ1-1
d_call: -
v_call: TRBV5-6
clone_size: many

cdr3_nt: TGTGCCAGCACGAGGGCTAGTAATCAGCCCCAGCATTTT
cdr3_aa: CASTRASNQPQHF
j_call: TRBJ1-5
d_call: -
v_call: TRBV12-3/TRBV12-4
clone_size: many

cdr3_nt: TGTGCCAGCAGCCTCGGGACCTTCGGAGGTCAGGTCTACGAGCAGTACTTC
cdr3_aa: CASSLGTFGGQVYEQYF
j_call: TRBJ2-7
d_call: -
v_call: TRBV11-2
clone_size: many

cdr3_nt: TGTGCCAGCAGTGGACCCAGGGGATACACCTACGAGCAGTACTTC
cdr3_aa: CASSGPRGYTYEQYF
j_call: TRBJ2-7
d_call: -
v_call: TRBV6-1
clone_size: many

cdr3_nt: TGTGCCAGCAGCTTAAGGGGTGCTGGGGCCAACGTCCTGACTTTC
cdr3_aa: CASSLRGAGANVLTF
j_call: TRBJ2-6
d_call: -
v_call: TRBV7-9
clone_size: many

cdr3_nt: TGCAGTGCGGGAGGGCCGGTCACCAATGAGCAGTTCTTC
cdr3_aa: CSAGGPVTNEQFF
j_call: TRBJ2-1
d_call: TRBD2
v_call: TRBV20-1
clone_size: -

cdr3_nt: TGTGCCAGCAGGGGAAGGTCGGAGCAGTTCTTC
cdr3_aa: CASRGRSEQFF
j_call: TRBJ2-1
d_call: -
v_call: TRBV12-3/TRBV12-4
clone_size: many

cdr3_nt: TGTGCCAGCGGGGGTCGGGCGACAGAAAGATCACCCCTCCACTTT
cdr3_aa: CASGGRATERSPLHF
j_call: TRBJ1-6
d_call: -
v_call: TRBV2
clone_size: many

cdr3_nt: TGTGCCAGCACCCGGGGGGCAGGAGTAGCTTTCTTT
cdr3_aa: CASTRGAGVAFF
j_call: TRBJ1-1
d_call: -
v_call: TRBV28
clone_size: many

cdr3_nt: TGTGCCAGCACGACTACGTTTGCAGATACGCAGTATTTT
cdr3_aa: CASTTTFADTQYF
j_call: TRBJ2-3
d_call: -
v_call: TRBV3-1
clone_size: many

cdr3_nt: TGTGCCATCGCTCCCGGACAGGGGAACTATGGCTACACCTTC
cdr3_aa: CAIAPGQGNYGYTF
j_call: TRBJ1-2
d_call: TRBD1
v_call: TRBV10-3
clone_size: many

cdr3_nt: TGTGCCTGCCGGGACAGTAGCACAGATACGCAGTATTTT
cdr3_aa: CACRDSSTDTQYF
j_call: TRBJ2-3
d_call: TRBD1
v_call: TRBV30
clone_size: many

cdr3_nt: TGTGCCAGCAGACGAGGACTGCTAGAAGCTTTCTTT
cdr3_aa: CASRRGLLEAFF
j_call: TRBJ1-1
d_call: -
v_call: TRBV6-1
clone_size: many

cdr3_nt: TGTGCCAGCAGCTTGGTCCTTCGGCGAGGGGAGACCCAGTACTTC
cdr3_aa: CASSLVLRRGETQYF
j_call: TRBJ2-5
d_call: -
v_call: TRBV7-2
clone_size: many

cdr3_nt: TGTGCCAGCAGTCGTTTGGATAGCGGGAGGACGCAGTTCTTC
cdr3_aa: CASSRLDSGRTQFF
j_call: TRBJ2-1
d_call: TRBD2
v_call: TRBV28
clone_size: -

cdr3_nt: TGTGCCAGCAGCTTAGAAGAGTGGCCAGGGGGCATGGAGACCCAGTACTTC
cdr3_aa: CASSLEEWPGGMETQYF
j_call: TRBJ2-5
d_call: TRBD1
v_call: TRBV7-9
clone_size: many

cdr3_nt: TGTGCCAGCAGTGAAGGCCGTACCTCTAACTATGGCTACACCTTC
cdr3_aa: CASSEGRTSNYGYTF
j_call: TRBJ1-2
d_call: -
v_call: TRBV6-1
clone_size: many

cdr3_nt: TGTGCCAGTAGTACCGGGCCTCCCCTAACGTCCGGGGCCAACGTCCTGACTTTC
cdr3_aa: CASSTGPPLTSGANVLTF
j_call: TRBJ2-6
d_call: -
v_call: TRBV19
clone_size: many

cdr3_nt: TGTGCCAGCTCACTTAAAGCCGGCGAGCAGTACTTC
cdr3_aa: CASSLKAGEQYF
j_call: TRBJ2-7
d_call: -
v_call: TRBV18
clone_size: -

cdr3_nt: TGTGCCAGCGCTGCAGTTAGCTCCTACAATGAGCAGTTCTTC
cdr3_aa: CASAAVSSYNEQFF
j_call: TRBJ2-1
d_call: -
v_call: TRBV12-3/TRBV12-4
clone_size: many

cdr3_nt: TGCAGTGCTACTCTTGACGCCCGCTACGAGCAGTACTTC
cdr3_aa: CSATLDARYEQYF
j_call: TRBJ2-7
d_call: -
v_call: TRBV20-1
clone_size: many